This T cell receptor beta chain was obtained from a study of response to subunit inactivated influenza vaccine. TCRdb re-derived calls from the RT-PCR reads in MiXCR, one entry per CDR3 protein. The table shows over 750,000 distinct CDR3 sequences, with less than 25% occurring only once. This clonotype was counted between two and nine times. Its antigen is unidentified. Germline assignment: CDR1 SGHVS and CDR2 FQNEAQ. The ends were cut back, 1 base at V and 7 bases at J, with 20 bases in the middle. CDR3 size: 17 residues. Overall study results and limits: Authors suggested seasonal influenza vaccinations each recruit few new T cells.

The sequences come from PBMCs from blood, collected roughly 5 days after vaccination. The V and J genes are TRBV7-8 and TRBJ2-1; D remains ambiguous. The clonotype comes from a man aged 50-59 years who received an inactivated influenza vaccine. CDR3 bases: TGTGCCAGCAGCTTAGTTCGTGCGCCGGAGAACGGGAATGAGCAGTTCTTC. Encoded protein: CASSLVRAPENGNEQFF.